Described below is a single T cell receptor (beta chain) sequence and its context. Its matching antigen is unknown. TCRdb reprocessed the 5' RACE reads via MiXCR and lists one record per CDR3 protein. The sample consists of hundreds of thousands of distinct CDR3 sequences, 9% to 15% of them appearing once. This specimen belongs to a study of identical twins. Points from the study as a whole: Out-of-frame alpha sequences that twins shared showed excess low generation probability.

Germline V CDR1 and CDR2: KGHDR, SFDVKD. The CDR3 covers 20 residues. The ends lost 1 base at V and 7 bases at J; junction bases unmatched: 18. The data were also submitted as part of a second study, on yellow fever vaccine responses in identical twins.

V gene TRBV24-1 combines with J gene TRBJ2-2; 9 bases map to TRBD1. The sequencing input was CD8+ T cells sorted from blood. This receptor was obtained from a woman under 30 in good health. The CDR3 here is CATSDFPHHRTGVNHGELFF. Written as DNA, the CDR3 is TGTGCCACCAGTGATTTCCCCCACCACAGGACAGGGGTTAACCACGGGGAGCTGTTTTTT.